This is a list of T cell receptor beta chains from one sample in a study of T cells in Graves' hyperthyroidism and ophthalmopathy. TCRdb re-called the multiplex PCR reads with MiXCR, one entry per CDR3 protein. Seen here are roughly 800,000 distinct CDR3 sequences, roughly 40% observed once, and the top ten hold approximately 10%. Material: blood. All receptors derive from a man between 18 and 29 years old with Graves' hyperthyroidism. Both conserved end residues are part of each CDR3. D genes are given only for firm matches. Clone sizes are given selectively: once, few, many, or a class where the clone is expanded.

D	V	length	J	size	DNA	CDR3
TRBD1	TRBV19	14	TRBJ1-1	.	TGTGCCAGTATACCAGGGGGTAGTTACACTGAAGCTTTCTTT	CASIPGGSYTEAFF
.	TRBV15	15	TRBJ2-5	many	TGTGCCACCAGCTCCCAGGAGGTCAGGCAAGAGACCCAGTACTTC	CATSSQEVRQETQYF
.	TRBV5-1	12	TRBJ2-7	.	TGCGCCAGCAGGGATCGACTAGACGAGCAGTACTTC	CASRDRLDEQYF
.	TRBV2	16	TRBJ1-4	many	TGTGCCAGCAGTGGGGTCGGATCCGGCCGCGGTGGGAAACTGTTTTTT	CASSGVGSGRGGKLFF
TRBD1	TRBV13	15	TRBJ1-1	few	TGTGCCAGCAGTTTACCACAGGGGGAGGACACTGAAGCTTTCTTT	CASSLPQGEDTEAFF
.	TRBV29-1	13	TRBJ2-7	.	TGCAGCATTTTCGACAGCTCCAGCTACGAGCAGTACTTC	CSIFDSSSYEQYF
.	TRBV7-2	15	TRBJ1-5	.	TGTGCCAGCAGCCCCGGGGGGGGGGCGATTCAGCCCCAGCATTTT	CASSPGGGAIQPQHF
.	TRBV11-2	14	TRBJ1-2	.	TGTGCCAGCAGTTACCAGGGGTGGAACTATGGCTACACCTTC	CASSYQGWNYGYTF
.	TRBV7-2	15	TRBJ2-2	.	TGTGCCAGCAGCCAGCAGATTGGGAGCACCGGGGAGCTGTTTTTT	CASSQQIGSTGELFF
.	TRBV29-1	14	TRBJ2-1	.	TGCAGCGTTGAAGGGGGATTTGGCTACAATGAGCAGTTCTTC	CSVEGGFGYNEQFF
TRBD1	TRBV20-1	14	TRBJ2-7	.	TGCAGTGCTAGACGCGACAGGGTGACCGGGGAGCAGTACTTC	CSARRDRVTGEQYF
TRBD1	TRBV7-2	13	TRBJ2-7	.	TGTGCCAGCGGGGGGACAGGGACCTCCGAGCAGTACTTC	CASGGTGTSEQYF
.	TRBV15	13	TRBJ2-7	many	TGTGCCACCAGCAGAGAGCGACAGGACGAGCAGTACTTC	CATSRERQDEQYF
.	TRBV15	14	TRBJ1-1	.	TGTGCCACCAGCAGACCTGGGGGTTCGGCTGAAGCTTTCTTT	CATSRPGGSAEAFF